This entry is about one T cell receptor (beta chain). This CDR3 has 15 amino acids. Germline V CDR1 and CDR2: MDHEN, SYDVKM. Trimming cost V 7 bases and J 1 base, with 14 bases left between them. This sample is part of a study of shared T cell receptors in the human thymus. Here immunoSEQ multiplex PCR was the method, and the copy in TCRdb shows in-frame clones only, minus some. This repertoire shows some 400,000 clones, 85% to 95% found once; its top ten account for approximately 0.02%. The J gene is TRBJ2-4, the V gene TRBV28; D is unclear. Sequencing was done on a sample of thymocytes. The receptor was derived from a human donor. The DNA of the CDR3 is TGTGCCAGCAATCGACTCCCGGAGGCCAAAAACATTCAGTACTTC. As protein: CASNRLPEAKNIQYF.